What follows describes a single T cell receptor (beta chain). The entry originates in a study of blood T cell repertoires in COVID-19. Sequenced by immunoSEQ multiplex PCR; TCRdb stores in-frame clones only, minus some. This sample has about 120,000 clones, with 87% found just once. This CDR3 region has 13 residues. Germline V gene data show CDR1 as LNHDA and CDR2 as SQIVND (reference sequence). V was clipped by 0 bases and J by 4 bases, with 6 bases between them. The rearrangement uses TRBV19 and TRBJ1-2; D remains ambiguous. The TCR comes from a woman aged 45-65 years with acute or convalescent COVID-19. The specimen sequenced was peripheral blood. The chain's CDR3 is CASSIDLIYGYTF. The CDR3 region has the DNA TGTGCCAGTAGTATAGATCTTATCTATGGCTACACCTTC. Variable domain in full (rest from reference TRBV19 and TRBJ1-2): DGGITQSPKYLFRKEGQNVTLSCEQNLNHDAMYWYRQDPGQGLRLIYYSQIVNDFQKGDIAEGYSVSREKKESFPLTVTSAQKNPTAFYLCASSIDLIYGYTFGSGTRLTVV.